The entry below gives a single TCR beta chain sequence along with its context. This clonotype has just a few counts. Its recognized antigen is unknown. The input lacks base qualities; no much larger clone sits a single base away. Synthesis of TCR cDNA relied on 5'RACE template switching, a step that introduced a universal primer site along with unique molecular identifiers. Priming for cDNA synthesis came from both the TCR alpha and TCR beta constant segments. Libraries were amplified in two PCR steps, with sample barcodes and sequencing adapters added in the second step. Sequencing of libraries was done on Illumina HiSeq 2500 (2x100 bp) or NovaSeq (2x150 bp). As for the authors' bioinformatics: Reads were demultiplexed and collapsed into UMI consensus sequences with MIGEC, and V(D)J alignment was performed with MiXCR. Using edgeR on replicate PBMC samples, clonotypes were called vaccine-responding if FDR was below 0.01 and the log2 fold change was above 5 up to day 15. CD4 or CD8 identity was assigned to each bulk clonotype according to whether the clonotype was present at higher abundance in the sequenced CD4 repertoire or the sequenced CD8 repertoire. TCRdb trimmed public reads at Q25 via fastp, called clones via MiXCR and kept in-frame beta chains. Duplicate CDR3 protein sequences are folded into a single record with the most common DNA and genes. The V and J calls, along with clone size, are taken from TCRdb and not from the paper's own processing. A total of hundreds of thousands of distinct CDR3 sequences appear in this sample, roughly an eighth of them only once. The ten most abundant clones make up more than 13% of the sample.

This specimen's treatment or condition label, per the study, means: live attenuated yellow fever vaccine strain. At each blood-draw timepoint, two biological replicates of bulk PBMCs were obtained. PBMCs were isolated from peripheral blood using a standard Ficoll-Paque protocol. TriZol was used to extract RNA from bulk PBMCs, CD4 and CD8 fractions, and dextramer-positive and dextramer-negative fractions. This record belongs to a study of T cells after yellow fever vaccination (dated 2019 in TCRdb). Describing the broader study: The SMART-Seq v4 Ultra Low Input RNA kit was used to prepare libraries from fractions with low cell numbers. To follow T-cell clones before and after primary and booster YFV17D yellow fever vaccination, bulk TCR alpha and beta repertoires were sequenced over time. Blood was collected at multiple timepoints before and after primary and secondary immunization, and bulk PBMC replicates and cell subsets were isolated. Two healthy male donors, one aged 18 to 30 and one aged 30 to 39 years, were included in the cohort. Study-level results and caveats: Computational filtering was required because FACS-sorted repertoires could contain abundant contaminating clonotypes from the bulk population. After the booster, most of the clones that had expanded following primary vaccination were detected again (around 97% of CD4 and roughly nine tenths of CD8), which suggests that memory was broadly maintained. The secondary T-cell response was weaker than the primary response but faster, peaking on day 5 instead of day 15. A small share of clonotypes was detected in both CD4 and CD8 compartments, with the overlap likely arising from convergent recombination. Because only a couple of donors were included in the study, the extent to which the findings can be generalized is limited.

The germline V gene (reference sequence) yields DFQATT for CDR1 and SNEGSKA for CDR2. From the cysteine up to the phenylalanine, the CDR3 has a length of 14 residues. Left in the record is the CDR3 DNA by itself, 42 bases read in frame from the first base. Germline trimming: 6 bases from V, 2 bases from J; junction bases outside gene matches: 7. The material sequenced was PBMCs, taken on the day of the yellow fever booster vaccination. The sequence joins TRBV20-1 to TRBJ2-1; the central 7 bases match TRBD2. The sequence derives from a man aged 25 to 40 who received the YFV17D yellow fever vaccine. The sequenced DNA is TGCAGTGCCCGACCCGGGACTACCTACAATGAGCAGTTCTTC. It encodes CSARPGTTYNEQFF.